Following are 25 T cell receptor beta chains from one sample sequenced in a study of tumor and adjacent non-tumor tissue in lung cancer. The template was RNA from unsorted bulk tissue. Distant lung tissue was collected more than 3 cm away from the tumor edge. The library came from three nested PCR rounds adapted from ARM-PCR protocols. MiXCR, applied by TCRdb to the multiplex PCR reads, yields one record per CDR3 protein. The sample lists about 98,000 distinct CDR3 sequences, around three quarters occurring once. The specimen was distant non-tumor lung tissue. Receptors originate from a man aged 60 to 69 with small cell lung cancer.

The chain couples TRBV20-1 to TRBJ2-3; D ambiguous. Germline CDR1 DFQATT, CDR2 SNEGSKA (reference sequence). The CDR3 has 14 amino acids. V was cut by 0 bases and J by 8 bases, with 15 bases left in between. The DNA for the CDR3 is TGCAGTGCTAGAGATCCTGCGGACCTAAGTACGCAGTATTTT. Protein product: CSARDPADLSTQYF.

Worth noting for this clonotype: A junction end diverges from the germline sequence, so it may reflect a read error. This chain links TRBV11-2 with TRBJ2-1; D gene ambiguous. CDR1 is SGHAT, CDR2 FQNNGV, per germline. The CDR3 is 15 residues long. CDR3 in amino acids: CANSTSKRNYNEQFF. CDR3 DNA sequence: TGTGCCAACAGTACCTCTAAGAGGAACTACAATGAGCAATTCTTC. Using reference TRBV11-2 and TRBJ2-1 for the parts outside the CDR3, the full variable domain is EAGVAQSPRYKIIEKRQSVAFWCNPISGHATLYWYQQILGQGPKLLIQFQNNGVVDDSQLPKDRFSAERLKGVDSTLKIQPAKLEDSAVYLCANSTSKRNYNEQFFGPGTRLTVL.

The chain joins TRBV30 to TRBJ2-1; D possibly corresponds to TRBD2 (6 bases). Trimming pared 0 bases from V and 7 bases from J, leaving 10 bases between. CDR1 and CDR2 (germline): GTSNPN, SVGIG (reference sequence). The CDR3 is 13 residues long. CDR3 in DNA: TGTGCCTGGAGTGTAGTGCTAGCGAATGAGCAGTTCTTC. Protein product: CAWSVVLANEQFF.

The CDR3 bases are TGTTCCAACAGTTTACTCGGTGGGGCTTTTAGCTATGGCTACACCTTC. As protein: CSNSLLGGAFSYGYTF. V and J are TRBV12-3 or TRBV12-4 and TRBJ1-2; D may be TRBD1 (5 bases). The CDR3 spans 16 residues.

The chain links TRBV29-1 to TRBJ1-1, with D perhaps matching TRBD1 (5 bases). This CDR3 spans 12 amino acids. In germline, CDR1 is SQVTM, CDR2 ANQGSEA. The CDR3 region has the DNA TGCAACGCTACAATCAGACAGACTGAAGCTTTCTTT. It yields the protein CNATIRQTEAFF.

This chain uses TRBV7-3 with TRBJ2-2; D remains unclear. This CDR3 has 14 amino acids. Trimming removed 6 bases from V and 2 bases from J, with 10 bases in between. Germline CDR1 and CDR2: SGHTA and FQGTGA. This CDR3 reads CASSLGHNTGELFF. Here the CDR3 DNA reads TGTGCCAGCAGTTTAGGCCACAACACCGGGGAGCTGTTTTTT.

This chain connects TRBV29-1 to TRBJ1-3; weak D call: TRBD1 (6 bases). V was pared by 3 bases and J by 4 bases, with 10 bases between. The CDR3 runs 13 residues. Germline values: CDR1 SQVTM, CDR2 ANQGSEA. The CDR3 protein is CSVDSGGGNTIYF. The CDR3 nucleotides are TGCAGCGTTGATTCCGGGGGCGGAAACACCATATATTTT.

A word on this clonotype: At one of its ends the junction is not consistent with the germline gene, which may arise from a read error. The genes are TRBV6-1 and TRBJ2-3; TRBD1 agrees at 7 bases. The CDR3 contains 16 residues. Germline assignment: CDR1 MNHNS and CDR2 SASEGT. The CDR3 nucleotides are TGTGACAGCAGTGCATACAGGGGTAAGGGCACAGATACGCAGTATTTT. Its protein is CDSSAYRGKGTDTQYF.

As for this clonotype: A read error may produce the germline difference seen at one junction end. The rearrangement uses TRBV4-2 and TRBJ2-1; 13 nucleotides align to TRBD2. This CDR3 has 19 amino acids. The germline gives CDR1 LGHNA, CDR2 YNFKEQ. DNA for the CDR3: TGTGGCAGCAGCCAAGATCGGCGGAGGGGGACTAGCGGGACGGGTGAGCAGTTCTTC. This sequence encodes CGSSQDRRRGTSGTGEQFF.

About this clonotype itself: Mismatch with germline at one junction end may stem from a read error. The chain is built from TRBV7-9 and TRBJ2-5; 11 nucleotides agree with TRBD2. The CDR3 covers 16 residues. Germline V gives CDR1 SEHNR, CDR2 FQNEAQ (reference sequence). The CDR3 loop reads CASSAAIAGGLETHYF. The CDR3 bases are TGTGCCAGCAGCGCGGCTATAGCGGGAGGGCTAGAGACCCACTACTTC.

About this clonotype: One junction end does not reproduce the germline sequence, and a read error may be involved. The V and J genes are TRBV12-3 or TRBV12-4 and TRBJ2-5; D is undetermined. This CDR3 is built from 12 residues. The DNA for the CDR3 is TGTGCCAGCAGTTTATCGGTAGATACCCAATACTTC. It is translated as CASSLSVDTQYF.

The chain is built from TRBV28 and TRBJ2-7; 8 bases are shared with TRBD1. Germline values: CDR1 MDHEN, CDR2 SYDVKM. The CDR3 loop spans 12 amino acids. CDR3 residues: CVISTLTGEQYF. Written as DNA, the CDR3 is TGTGTCATCAGTACCCTGACAGGGGAACAGTACTTC.

With respect to this clonotype: The germline gene is not matched at one end of the junction; a read error may be the cause. The rearrangement uses TRBV6-1 and TRBJ2-2; possibly TRBD1 or TRBD2 for D (5 bases each). The CDR3 is made up of 14 amino acids. Germline CDR1 MNHNS, CDR2 SASEGT. Written as DNA, the CDR3 is TGTGCCAGCTGGGGCCCCTCGAACACCGGGGAGCTGTGTTTT. This codes for CASWGPSNTGELCF.

Points on this clonotype: A read error may account for a junction end that differs from germline. V usage is TRBV12-3 or TRBV12-4 and J usage is TRBJ2-4, with 7 bases that match TRBD2. This CDR3 contains 15 residues. In nucleotides, the CDR3 is TGTGCCAGTAGTTTGCGAAGCGGGATCCAAAACATTAAGTACTTC. Translated: CASSLRSGIQNIKYF.

The chain links TRBV4-2 to TRBJ2-7; TRBD2 aligns across 10 bases. Trimming cost V 0 bases and J 3 bases; bases outside gene matches: 2. Germline V lookup: CDR1 LGHNA, CDR2 YNFKEQ. The CDR3 totals 15 residues. In nucleotides, the CDR3 is TGTGCCAGCAGCCAAGATCCTAGCGGGGGCTACGAGCAGTACTTC. Translated: CASSQDPSGGYEQYF.

V and J are TRBV6-1 and TRBJ2-6; 7 nucleotides match TRBD2. The germline V gene encodes CDR1 MNHNS and CDR2 SASEGT. The V gene end was trimmed by 7 bases and the J gene end by 4 bases; junction bases not matched to a gene: 10. CDR3 length equals 16 residues. The CDR3 DNA sequence: TGTGCCAGCAATACTTGGGGGGGGGTCGGGGCCAACGTCCTGACTTTC. It codes for CASNTWGGVGANVLTF.

Details on this clonotype: A much more abundant neighbour one base away suggests this may be a read error. This rearrangement joins TRBV12-3 or TRBV12-4 to TRBJ2-1, with 9 positions matching TRBD2. Trimming took 6 bases from V and 7 from J; bases not matched to a gene: 10. The CDR3 is made up of 15 amino acids. CDR3 protein: CASRAGLAAGNEQFF. The DNA for the CDR3 is TGTGCCAGCAGAGCGGGACTAGCAGCAGGAAATGAGCAGTTCTTC.

About this clonotype itself: A much larger clone differs by one base, so this may be a read error. CDR3 amino acids: CASSGRPSRDTQYF. The DNA of the CDR3 is TGTGCCAGCAGTGGTCGCCCTAGCAGAGATACGCAGTATTTT. The J gene is TRBJ2-3, the V gene TRBV2; weak D call: TRBD2 (5 bases). This CDR3 is 14 amino acids long. Germline lookup yields CDR1 SNHLY and CDR2 FYNNEI.

Details on this clonotype: One end of the junction varies from germline; a read error may be responsible. The chain links TRBV12-3 or TRBV12-4 to TRBJ2-1; D is perhaps TRBD1 or TRBD2 (5 bases each). The CDR3 has 14 residues. Written as DNA, the CDR3 is TGCGCCGGCAGCCAGAGGGGCGACTACAATGAGCAGTTCTTC. It encodes CAGSQRGDYNEQFF.

As to this clonotype: Germline and junction disagree at one end, which may indicate a read error. The chain links TRBV11-2 to TRBJ2-2; 9 bases agree with TRBD1. CDR3 size: 14 residues. In germline, CDR1 is SGHAT, CDR2 FQNNGV. CDR3 in amino acids: CASHGTGNTGELSF. The CDR3 coding sequence is TGTGCCAGCCACGGGACAGGGAACACAGGGGAGCTGTCTTTT.

Worth noting for this clonotype: One end of the junction fails to match germline, which may point to a read error. The chain has TRBV5-6 and TRBJ1-1; a possible D gene is TRBD1 (5 bases). Germline V gene lookup returns CDR1 SGHDT and CDR2 YYEEEE. CDR3 length: 16 amino acids. The CDR3 nucleotides read TGTGCCAGCAGTTTGGCCTCCGTGACAGCGAACACTAAAGCTTTCTTT. Its protein product is CASSLASVTANTKAFF.

As to this clonotype: This likely comes from a read error, as the CDR3 has no conserved phenylalanine or tryptophan at its end. The genes are TRBV6-6 and TRBJ2-3, with D possibly being TRBD1 or TRBD2 (5 bases each). CDR1 is MNHNY and CDR2 is SVGAGI in the germline V gene (reference sequence). The CDR3 has 16 amino acids. This chain's CDR3 is CPSSYPRGGDENTQYL. The CDR3, as DNA: TGTCCCAGCAGTTACCCTCGTGGGGGAGATGAAAATACGCAGTATTTG.

This clonotype has more than one count but fewer than ten. A much more abundant neighbour one base away suggests this may be a read error. V gene TRBV5-1 combines with J gene TRBJ2-7; 8 positions match TRBD1. CDR3 length: 12 amino acids. J lost 5 bases, V lost 6 bases, and 4 bases had no gene match. Germline V gene lookup returns CDR1 SGHRS and CDR2 YFSETQ. Here the CDR3 DNA reads TGCGCCAGCAACCCGGACAGGGACGAGCAGTACTTC. Amino acid sequence: CASNPDRDEQYF.

To note about this clonotype: A much larger clone sits a single nucleotide away, making a read error possible. CDR3 nucleotides: TGTGCCAGCAGCACGACAGGGGGAGGCGGGTACGATCAGTACTTC. Translation: CASSTTGGGGYDQYF. The V and J genes are TRBV7-9 and TRBJ2-7; 9 positions match TRBD1. Germline values: CDR1 SEHNR, CDR2 FQNEAQ (reference sequence). The CDR3 has 15 residues.

This clonotype has at least ten counts. This sequence joins TRBV5-6 and TRBJ2-3, with 8 nucleotides matching TRBD1. The V gene end was trimmed by 0 bases and the J gene end by 1 base; junction bases not matched to a gene: 4. This CDR3 has 16 amino acids. Germline values: CDR1 SGHDT, CDR2 YYEEEE. CDR3 in amino acids: CASSLEQGVGTDTQYF. In nucleotides, the CDR3 is TGTGCCAGCAGCTTGGAACAGGGGGTGGGCACAGATACGCAGTATTTT.